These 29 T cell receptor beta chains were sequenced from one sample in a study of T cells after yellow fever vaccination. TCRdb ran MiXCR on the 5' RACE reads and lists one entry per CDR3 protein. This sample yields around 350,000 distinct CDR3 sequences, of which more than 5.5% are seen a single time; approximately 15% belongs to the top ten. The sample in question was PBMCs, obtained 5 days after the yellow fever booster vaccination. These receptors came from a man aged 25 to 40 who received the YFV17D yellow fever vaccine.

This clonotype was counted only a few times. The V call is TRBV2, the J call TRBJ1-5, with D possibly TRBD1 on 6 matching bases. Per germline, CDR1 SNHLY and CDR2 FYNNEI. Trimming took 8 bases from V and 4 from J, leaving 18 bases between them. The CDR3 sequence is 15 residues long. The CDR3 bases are TGTGCCAGCTTAGAGGGGGGGCCCACAAATCAGCCCCAGCATTTT. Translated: CASLEGGPTNQPQHF.

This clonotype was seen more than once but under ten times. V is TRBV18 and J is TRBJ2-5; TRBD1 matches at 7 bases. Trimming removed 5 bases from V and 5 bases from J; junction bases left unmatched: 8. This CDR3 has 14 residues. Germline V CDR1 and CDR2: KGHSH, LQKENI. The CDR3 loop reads CASSAGTARETQYF. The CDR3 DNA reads TGTGCCAGCTCAGCAGGGACAGCCCGGGAGACCCAGTACTTC. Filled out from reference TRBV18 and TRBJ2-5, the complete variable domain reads NAGVMQNPRHLVRRRGQEARLRCSPMKGHSHVYWYRQLPEEGLKFMVYLQKENIIDESGMPKERFSAEFPKEGPSILRIQQVVRGDSAAYFCASSAGTARETQYFGPGTRLLVL.

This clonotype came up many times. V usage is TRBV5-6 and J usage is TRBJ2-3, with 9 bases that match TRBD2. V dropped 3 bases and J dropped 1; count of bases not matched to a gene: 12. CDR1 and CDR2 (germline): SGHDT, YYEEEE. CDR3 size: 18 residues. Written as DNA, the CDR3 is TGTGCCAGCAGCTCAATAGCGGGAGCGTACCGTGGCACAGATACGCAGTATTTT. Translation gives CASSSIAGAYRGTDTQYF.

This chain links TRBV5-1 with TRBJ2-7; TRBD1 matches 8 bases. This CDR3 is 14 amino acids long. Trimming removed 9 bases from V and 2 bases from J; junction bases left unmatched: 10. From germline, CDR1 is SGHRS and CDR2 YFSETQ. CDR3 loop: CATSSGTGPYEQYF. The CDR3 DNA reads TGCGCCACATCTTCCGGGACAGGACCCTACGAGCAGTACTTC.

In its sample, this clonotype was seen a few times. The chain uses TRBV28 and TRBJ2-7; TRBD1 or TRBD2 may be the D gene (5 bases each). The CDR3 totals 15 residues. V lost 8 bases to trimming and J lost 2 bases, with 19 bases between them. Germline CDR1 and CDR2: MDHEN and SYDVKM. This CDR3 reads CASWTPGTGTYEQYF. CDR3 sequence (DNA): TGTGCCAGCTGGACCCCCGGGACGGGTACCTACGAGCAGTACTTC.

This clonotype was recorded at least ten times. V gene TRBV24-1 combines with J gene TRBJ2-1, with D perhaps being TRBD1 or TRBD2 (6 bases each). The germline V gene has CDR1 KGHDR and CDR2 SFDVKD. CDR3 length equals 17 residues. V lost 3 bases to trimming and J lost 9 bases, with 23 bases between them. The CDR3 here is CATSDPRGGVKGGEQFF. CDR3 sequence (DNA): TGTGCCACCAGTGATCCCAGGGGCGGGGTGAAGGGCGGTGAGCAGTTCTTC.

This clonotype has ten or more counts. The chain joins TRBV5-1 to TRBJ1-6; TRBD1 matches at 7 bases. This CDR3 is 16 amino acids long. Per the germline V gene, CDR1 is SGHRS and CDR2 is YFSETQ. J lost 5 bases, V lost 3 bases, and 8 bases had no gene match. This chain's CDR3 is CASSSAGTANNSPLHF. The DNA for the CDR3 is TGCGCCAGCAGCTCTGCCGGGACAGCGAATAATTCACCCCTCCACTTT.

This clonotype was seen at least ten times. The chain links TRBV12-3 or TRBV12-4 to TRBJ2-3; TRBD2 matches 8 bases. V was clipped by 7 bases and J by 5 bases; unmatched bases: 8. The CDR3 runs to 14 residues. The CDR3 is CASILSGSRDTQYF. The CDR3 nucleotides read TGTGCCAGCATCCTAAGCGGGAGTAGAGATACGCAGTATTTT.

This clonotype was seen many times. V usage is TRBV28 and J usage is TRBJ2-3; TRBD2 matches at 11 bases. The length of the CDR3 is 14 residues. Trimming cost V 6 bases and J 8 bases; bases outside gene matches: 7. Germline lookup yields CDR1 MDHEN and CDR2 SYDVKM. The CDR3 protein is CASRTTSGKGTQYF. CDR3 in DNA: TGTGCCAGCAGGACGACTAGCGGGAAGGGTACGCAGTATTTT.

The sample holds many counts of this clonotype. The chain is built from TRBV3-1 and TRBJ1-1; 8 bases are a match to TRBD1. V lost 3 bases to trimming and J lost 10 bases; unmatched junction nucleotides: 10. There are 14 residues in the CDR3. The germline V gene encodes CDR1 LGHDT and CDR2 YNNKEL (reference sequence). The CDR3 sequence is CASSQDAGQGRAFF. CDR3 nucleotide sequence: TGTGCCAGCAGCCAGGACGCTGGACAGGGACGAGCTTTCTTT.

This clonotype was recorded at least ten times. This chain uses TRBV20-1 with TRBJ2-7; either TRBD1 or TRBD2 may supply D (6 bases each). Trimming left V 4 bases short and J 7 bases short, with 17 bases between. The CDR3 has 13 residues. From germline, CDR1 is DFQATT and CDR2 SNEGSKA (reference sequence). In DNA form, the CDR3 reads TGCAGTGCTACAAGGCCGGGGGCGGTGGAGCAGTACTTC. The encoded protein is CSATRPGAVEQYF.

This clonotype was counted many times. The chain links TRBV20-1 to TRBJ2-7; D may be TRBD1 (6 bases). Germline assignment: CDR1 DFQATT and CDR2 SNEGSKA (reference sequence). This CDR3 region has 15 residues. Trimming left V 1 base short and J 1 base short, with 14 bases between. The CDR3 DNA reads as TGCAGTGCTAGAGGGGCAGGGGCCTTATCCTACGAGCAGTACTTC. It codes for CSARGAGALSYEQYF.

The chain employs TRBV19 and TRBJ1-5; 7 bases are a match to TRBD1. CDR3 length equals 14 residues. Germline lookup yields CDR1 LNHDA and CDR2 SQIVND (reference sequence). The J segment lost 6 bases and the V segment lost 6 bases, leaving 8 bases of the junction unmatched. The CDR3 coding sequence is TGTGCCAGTAGGAAACAGGGGTCGCGTCAGCCCCAGCATTTT. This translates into CASRKQGSRQPQHF.

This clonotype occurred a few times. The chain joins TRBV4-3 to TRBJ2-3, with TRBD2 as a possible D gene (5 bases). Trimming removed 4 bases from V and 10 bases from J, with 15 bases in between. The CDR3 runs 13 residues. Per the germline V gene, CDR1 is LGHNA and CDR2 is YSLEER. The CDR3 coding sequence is TGCGCCAGCAGCCGTGGGAGTGGAAACGCGCAGTATTTT. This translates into CASSRGSGNAQYF.

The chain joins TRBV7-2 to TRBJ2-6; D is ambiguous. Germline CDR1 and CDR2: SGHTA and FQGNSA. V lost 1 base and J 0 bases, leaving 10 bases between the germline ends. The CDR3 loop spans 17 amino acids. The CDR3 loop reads CASSLGTANSGANVLTF. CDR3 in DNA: TGTGCCAGCAGCTTAGGGACCGCCAACTCTGGGGCCAACGTCCTGACTTTC.

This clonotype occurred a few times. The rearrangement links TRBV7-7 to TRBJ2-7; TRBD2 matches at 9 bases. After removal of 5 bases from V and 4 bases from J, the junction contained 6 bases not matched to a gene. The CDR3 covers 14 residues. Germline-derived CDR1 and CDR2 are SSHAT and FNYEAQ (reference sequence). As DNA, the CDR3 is TGTGCCAGCAGCCCTGGAGCGGGAGGATACGAGCAGTACTTC. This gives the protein CASSPGAGGYEQYF. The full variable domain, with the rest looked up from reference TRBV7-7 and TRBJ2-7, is GAGVSQSPRYKVTKRGQDVTLRCDPISSHATLYWYQQALGQGPEFLTYFNYEAQPDKSGLPSDRFSAERPEGSISTLTIQRTEQRDSAMYRCASSPGAGGYEQYFGPGTRLTVT.

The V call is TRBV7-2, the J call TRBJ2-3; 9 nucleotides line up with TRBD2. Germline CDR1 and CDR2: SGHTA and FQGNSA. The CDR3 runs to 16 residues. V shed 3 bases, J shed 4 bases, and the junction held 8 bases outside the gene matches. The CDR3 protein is CASSFLGGRAADTQYF. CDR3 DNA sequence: TGTGCCAGCAGCTTCCTCGGCGGGAGGGCCGCAGATACGCAGTATTTT. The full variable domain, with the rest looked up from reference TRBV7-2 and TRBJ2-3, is GAGVSQSPSNKVTEKGKDVELRCDPISGHTALYWYRQSLGQGLEFLIYFQGNSAPDKSGLPSDRFSAERTGGSVSTLTIQRTQQEDSAVYLCASSFLGGRAADTQYFGPGTRLTVL.

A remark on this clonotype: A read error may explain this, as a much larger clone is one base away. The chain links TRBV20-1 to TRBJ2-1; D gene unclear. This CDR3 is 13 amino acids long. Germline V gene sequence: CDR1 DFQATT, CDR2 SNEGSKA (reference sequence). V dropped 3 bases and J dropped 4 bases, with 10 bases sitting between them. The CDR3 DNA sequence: TGCAGTGCTAGCGTAAACATATACAATGAGCAGTTCTTC. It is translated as CSASVNIYNEQFF.

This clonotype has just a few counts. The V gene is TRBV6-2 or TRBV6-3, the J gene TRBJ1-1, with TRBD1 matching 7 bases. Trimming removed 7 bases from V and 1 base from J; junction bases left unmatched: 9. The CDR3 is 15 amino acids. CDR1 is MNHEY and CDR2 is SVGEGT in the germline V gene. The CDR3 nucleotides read TGTGCCAGCAAGCCACCGACAGGGACGAACACTGAAGCTTTCTTT. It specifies CASKPPTGTNTEAFF.

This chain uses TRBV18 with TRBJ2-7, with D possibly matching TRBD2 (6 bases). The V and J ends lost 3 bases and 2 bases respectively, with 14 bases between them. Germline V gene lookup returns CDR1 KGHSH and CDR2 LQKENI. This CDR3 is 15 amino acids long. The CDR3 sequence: CASSPLSGLTYEQYF. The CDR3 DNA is TGTGCCAGCTCACCTCTCTCGGGACTCACCTACGAGCAGTACTTC.

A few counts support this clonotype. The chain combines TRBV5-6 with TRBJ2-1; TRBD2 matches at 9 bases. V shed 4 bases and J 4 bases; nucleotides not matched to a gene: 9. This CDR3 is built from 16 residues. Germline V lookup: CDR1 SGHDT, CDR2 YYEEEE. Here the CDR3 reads CASSAIRLADYNEQFF. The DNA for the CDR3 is TGTGCCAGCAGCGCGATCCGACTAGCGGATTACAATGAGCAGTTCTTC.

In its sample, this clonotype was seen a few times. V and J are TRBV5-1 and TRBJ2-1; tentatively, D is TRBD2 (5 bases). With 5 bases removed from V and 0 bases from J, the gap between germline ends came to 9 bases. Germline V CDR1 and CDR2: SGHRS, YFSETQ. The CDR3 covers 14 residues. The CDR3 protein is CASRAVDSYNEQFF. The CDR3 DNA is TGCGCCAGCAGAGCGGTGGACTCCTACAATGAGCAGTTCTTC.

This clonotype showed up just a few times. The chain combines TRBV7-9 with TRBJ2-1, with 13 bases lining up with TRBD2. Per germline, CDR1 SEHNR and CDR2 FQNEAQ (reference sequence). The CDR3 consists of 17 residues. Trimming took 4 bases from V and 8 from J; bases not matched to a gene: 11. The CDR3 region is CASSSGLAGLIPHEQFF. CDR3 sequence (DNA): TGTGCCAGCAGCTCGGGACTAGCGGGATTGATCCCCCATGAGCAGTTCTTC.

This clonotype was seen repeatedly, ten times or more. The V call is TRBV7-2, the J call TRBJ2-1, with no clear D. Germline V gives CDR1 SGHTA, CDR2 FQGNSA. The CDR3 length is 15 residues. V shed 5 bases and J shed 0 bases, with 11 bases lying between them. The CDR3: CASSPVSVSYNEQFF. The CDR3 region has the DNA TGTGCCAGCAGCCCAGTGAGTGTCTCCTACAATGAGCAGTTCTTC.

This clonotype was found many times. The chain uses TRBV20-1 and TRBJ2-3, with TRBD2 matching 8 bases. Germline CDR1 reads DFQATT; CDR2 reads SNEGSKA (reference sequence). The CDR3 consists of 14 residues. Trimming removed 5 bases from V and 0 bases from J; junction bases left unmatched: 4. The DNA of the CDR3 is TGCAGTGCTCAGCCTAGCGGGAGCACAGATACGCAGTATTTT. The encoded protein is CSAQPSGSTDTQYF.

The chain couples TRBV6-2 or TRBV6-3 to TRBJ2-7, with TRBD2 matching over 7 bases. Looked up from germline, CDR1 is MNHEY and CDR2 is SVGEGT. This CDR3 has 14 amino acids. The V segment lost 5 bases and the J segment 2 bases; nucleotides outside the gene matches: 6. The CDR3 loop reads CASSILARAYEQYF. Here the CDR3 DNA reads TGTGCCAGCAGTATACTAGCGCGAGCCTACGAGCAGTACTTC.

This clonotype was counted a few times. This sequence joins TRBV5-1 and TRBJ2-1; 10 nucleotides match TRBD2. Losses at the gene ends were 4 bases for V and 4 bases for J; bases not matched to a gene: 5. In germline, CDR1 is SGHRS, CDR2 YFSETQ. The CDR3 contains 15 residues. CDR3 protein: CASSLGLAKYNEQFF. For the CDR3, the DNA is TGCGCCAGCAGCCTGGGACTAGCGAAATACAATGAGCAGTTCTTC.

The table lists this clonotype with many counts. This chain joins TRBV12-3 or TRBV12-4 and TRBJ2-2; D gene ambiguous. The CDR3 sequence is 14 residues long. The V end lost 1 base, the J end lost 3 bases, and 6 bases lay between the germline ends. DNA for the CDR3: TGTGCCAGCAGTTTAGGGTTGCACACCGGGGAGCTGTTTTTT. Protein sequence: CASSLGLHTGELFF.

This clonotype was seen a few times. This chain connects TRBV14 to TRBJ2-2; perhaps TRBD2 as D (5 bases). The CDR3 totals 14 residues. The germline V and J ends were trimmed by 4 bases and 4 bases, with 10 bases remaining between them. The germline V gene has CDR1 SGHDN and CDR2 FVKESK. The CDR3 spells CASSRIRGTGELFF. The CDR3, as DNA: TGTGCCAGCAGCCGCATCCGGGGCACCGGGGAGCTGTTTTTT.